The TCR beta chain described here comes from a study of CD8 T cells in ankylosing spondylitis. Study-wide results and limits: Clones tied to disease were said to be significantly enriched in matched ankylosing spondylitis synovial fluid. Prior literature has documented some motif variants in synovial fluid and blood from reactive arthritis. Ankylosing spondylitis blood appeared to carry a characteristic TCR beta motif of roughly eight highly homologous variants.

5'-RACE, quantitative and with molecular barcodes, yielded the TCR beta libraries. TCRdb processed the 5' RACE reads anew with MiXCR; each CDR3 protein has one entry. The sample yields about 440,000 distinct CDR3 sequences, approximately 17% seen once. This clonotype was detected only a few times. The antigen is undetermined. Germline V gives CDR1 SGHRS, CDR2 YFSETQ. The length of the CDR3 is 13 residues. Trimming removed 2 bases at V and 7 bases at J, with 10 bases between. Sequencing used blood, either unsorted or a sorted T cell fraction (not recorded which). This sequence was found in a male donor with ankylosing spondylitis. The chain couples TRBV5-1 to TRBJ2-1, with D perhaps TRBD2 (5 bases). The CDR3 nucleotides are TGCGCCAGCAGCTTAATCGGGGTGAATGAGCAGTTCTTC. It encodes CASSLIGVNEQFF.